The 14 T cell receptor beta chains reported below all come from one sample, sequenced in a study of CD8+CD57+ T cells in acquired aplastic anemia. Genomic DNA served as template for TCR beta VDJ and CDR3 profiling. One entry per CDR3 protein, called by TCRdb with MiXCR from the reads. The data show some 150,000 distinct CDR3 sequences, about two thirds seen once. By flow cytometry, patients selected for sequencing had shown an expansion of CD8+CD57+ cells. The specimen was sorted CD4+, CD8+, or CD8+CD57+ T cells (not recorded which) from PBMCs. These receptor sequences come from a human donor with aplastic anemia.

This clonotype has just a few counts. The V and J genes are TRBV20-1 and TRBJ2-1; D unclear. Germline-derived CDR1 and CDR2 are DFQATT and SNEGSKA (reference sequence). Trimming removed 3 bases at V and 8 bases at J, with 2 bases between. The CDR3 consists of 9 residues. CDR3 loop: CSARYEQFF. As DNA, the CDR3 is TGCAGTGCTAGGTATGAGCAGTTCTTC.

This clonotype came up a few times. This may come from a read error, since a much larger clone is one base off. The chain couples TRBV25-1 to TRBJ1-1; D call uncertain. This CDR3 is 14 amino acids long. V lost 6 bases and J lost 3, with 14 bases in between. Germline CDR1 is MGHDK and CDR2 is SYGVNS. CDR3 sequence: CASSTSRMDTEAFF. The CDR3 DNA reads as TGTGCCAGCAGCACCTCTCGTATGGACACTGAAGCTTTCTTT.

This clonotype was counted between two and nine times. The chain combines TRBV24-1 with TRBJ2-7; D is uncertain. The V gene lost 0 bases and the J gene lost 6 bases, with 2 bases spanning the gap. Germline V gives CDR1 KGHDR, CDR2 SFDVKD. The CDR3 runs 11 residues. CDR3 in DNA: TGTGCCACCAGTGATTTGGGCGAGCAGTACTTC. It encodes CATSDLGEQYF.

The chain employs TRBV10-3 and TRBJ1-1, with 8 bases aligning to TRBD1. Trimming removed 2 bases from V and 4 bases from J; junction bases left unmatched: 12. This CDR3 has 17 residues. The V gene's germline CDR1 is ENHRY and CDR2 SYGVKD. This chain's CDR3 is CAISETGTGLYGTEAFF. Written as DNA, the CDR3 is TGTGCCATCAGTGAGACCGGGACAGGTCTATATGGCACTGAAGCTTTCTTT.

This chain uses TRBV2 with TRBJ1-5, with unresolved D. The CDR3 sequence is 14 residues long. Germline CDR1 reads SNHLY; CDR2 reads FYNNEI. The ends were cut back, 2 bases at V and 0 bases at J, with 5 bases in the middle. Here the CDR3 DNA reads TGTGCCAGCAGTGAATTCTATAGCAATCAGCCCCAGCATTTT. Protein: CASSEFYSNQPQHF.

The V gene is TRBV7-8, the J gene TRBJ2-7, with D possibly TRBD1 on 6 matching bases. The CDR3 length is 16 residues. Germline V gene lookup returns CDR1 SGHVS and CDR2 FQNEAQ. Here the CDR3 reads CAGSLESPGASYEQYV. As DNA, the CDR3 is TGTGCCGGCAGCTTAGAGAGCCCAGGGGCATCCTACGAGCAGTACGTC.

The chain joins TRBV20-1 to TRBJ1-2; maybe TRBD1 (6 bases). Germline-derived CDR1 and CDR2 are DFQATT and SNEGSKA (reference sequence). Trimming stripped 1 base from V and 6 bases from J, with 12 bases between. The CDR3 covers 13 residues. The CDR3 sequence is CSARGGGGDGYTF. The CDR3 DNA is TGCAGTGCTAGAGGGGGGGGCGGCGATGGCTACACCTTC.

In nucleotides, the CDR3 is TGCGCCACCCAACCGGGGGGCGGGATAAGGGATGAGCAGTTCTTC. It specifies CATQPGGGIRDEQFF. The genes are TRBV5-1 and TRBJ2-1, with a weak D call TRBD2 (7 bases). Germline V gives CDR1 SGHRS, CDR2 YFSETQ. Trimming stripped 9 bases from V and 8 bases from J, with 24 bases between. The CDR3 runs to 15 residues.

This chain joins TRBV9 and TRBJ1-6; perhaps TRBD1 as D (5 bases). Germline loops: CDR1 SGDLS, CDR2 YYNGEE. V dropped 0 bases and J dropped 9 bases, with 16 bases sitting between them. This CDR3 region has 16 residues. In nucleotides, the CDR3 is TGTGCCAGCAGCGTAGGAGCAGGGATTTCGGGTTCACCCCTCCACTTT. It translates to CASSVGAGISGSPLHF.

This clonotype appeared many times. The chain carries TRBV6-4 and TRBJ2-5, with unresolved D. CDR1 and CDR2 from the germline V gene are MRHNA and SNTAGT. Trimming shortened V by 4 bases and J by 5 bases, and 14 bases separated the two germline ends. The CDR3 spans 14 residues. CDR3 sequence reads: CASSGTDNNETQYF. In DNA form, the CDR3 reads TGTGCCAGCAGTGGGACGGATAACAATGAGACCCAGTACTTC.

This clonotype was counted only a few times. V is TRBV29-1 and J is TRBJ2-7; D is unresolved. The CDR3 has 12 residues. From germline, CDR1 is SQVTM and CDR2 ANQGSEA. V dropped 6 bases and J dropped 4 bases, with 13 bases sitting between them. The CDR3 DNA reads as TGCAGCGTGAGAGAGGTTGGGTACGAGCAGTACTTC. It specifies CSVREVGYEQYF.

The chain recombines TRBV29-1 with TRBJ1-2, with a possible D match to TRBD1 (6 bases). CDR3 size: 12 residues. With 7 bases removed from V and 8 bases from J, the gap between germline ends came to 17 bases. CDR1 is SQVTM and CDR2 is ANQGSEA in the germline V gene. The CDR3 region has the DNA TGCAGCGCTGGACAGTTCATGGGAGGCTACACCTTC. Translating it yields CSAGQFMGGYTF.

This sequence joins TRBV29-1 and TRBJ1-2, with D perhaps TRBD1 (5 bases). Germline CDR1 SQVTM, CDR2 ANQGSEA. There are 13 residues in the CDR3. The V end lost 1 base, the J end lost 7 bases, and 13 bases lay between the germline ends. The CDR3 spells CSVEGGGVGGYTF. The CDR3 nucleotides read TGCAGCGTTGAAGGGGGAGGGGTGGGTGGCTACACCTTC. The full variable domain, with the rest looked up from reference TRBV29-1 and TRBJ1-2, is SAVISQKPSRDICQRGTSLTIQCQVDSQVTMMFWYRQQPGQSLTLIATANQGSEATYESGFVIDKFPISRPNLTFSTLTVSNMSPEDSSIYLCSVEGGGVGGYTFGSGTRLTVV.

The genes are TRBV20-1 and TRBJ1-1; D is perhaps TRBD1 (6 bases). V dropped 3 bases and J dropped 5 bases, with 10 bases sitting between them. The germline CDR1 and CDR2 sequences are DFQATT and SNEGSKA (reference sequence). CDR3 length: 12 residues. For the CDR3, the DNA is TGCAGTGCTAGTAAGGGGGAAACTGAAGCTTTCTTT. Amino acid sequence: CSASKGETEAFF.